This record looks at one T cell receptor beta chain sequence and its context. The sample comes from a study of T cell changes during pregnancy in multiple sclerosis. Sequencing used immunoSEQ multiplex PCR; TCRdb keeps in-frame clones, though not all of them. The table shows roughly 71,000 clones, with about 90% occurring only once. This CDR3 comprises 14 residues. Germline assignment: CDR1 SGHRS and CDR2 YFSETQ. V gave up 3 bases and J gave up 1 base, with 7 bases separating them. V is TRBV5-1 and J is TRBJ2-2, with D perhaps matching TRBD2 (5 bases). The TCR originated in a female donor in good health, enrolled as a control in a pregnancy study. This sample comprised peripheral blood, obtained in the first trimester of pregnancy. The CDR3 sequence is CASSWSGNTGELFF. In nucleotides, the CDR3 is TGCGCCAGCAGCTGGAGCGGGAACACCGGGGAGCTGTTTTTT.